Below, 24 T cell receptor beta chains from the same sample are listed, as sequenced in a study of blood T cells in healthy people across ages. The use of a sample-barcoded 5' primer and a J-beta primer mix characterized a second PCR of roughly 6 to 12 cycles. MiXCR, applied by TCRdb to the 5' RACE reads, yields one record per CDR3 protein. The table shows around 1,000,000 distinct CDR3 sequences, with 35% to 40% occurring only once. Sequencing was carried out using blood. These receptors were taken from a young man in good health.

This clonotype was detected once. The gene calls are TRBV21-1 and TRBJ1-4; TRBD1 is taken as the D call from the table, unchecked against the DNA. TRBV21-1 is a pseudogene locus. The CDR3 loop spans 16 amino acids. The CDR3 loop is CASSTTGQPAEEELFF. The DNA for the CDR3 is TGTGCCAGCAGCACGACAGGACAGCCCGCAGAGGAGGAACTGTTTTTT.

The rearrangement uses TRBV20-1 and TRBJ2-1; 7 nucleotides line up with TRBD2. J was trimmed by 6 bases and V by 4 bases; bases with no gene match: 6. The CDR3 has 13 amino acids. Germline-derived CDR1 and CDR2 are DFQATT and SNEGSKA (reference sequence). This chain's CDR3 is CSANPAGINEQFF. CDR3 in DNA: TGCAGTGCTAATCCAGCGGGGATCAATGAGCAGTTCTTC.

Worth noting for this clonotype: The junction differs from germline at one of its ends, possibly a read error. The chain carries TRBV7-9 and TRBJ1-5; D gene ambiguous. CDR1 and CDR2 from the germline V gene are SEHNR and FQNEAQ (reference sequence). The length of the CDR3 is 12 residues. The DNA for the CDR3 is TGTGCCGGCAGCTTCGAAGGGTCTTTTCGGCATTTT. Residues: CAGSFEGSFRHF. The full variable domain, its missing parts supplied by reference TRBV7-9 and TRBJ1-5, is DTGVSQNPRHKITKRGQNVTFRCDPISEHNRLYWYRQTLGQGPEFLTYFQNEAQLEKSRLLSDRFSAERPKGSFSTLEIQRTEQGDSAMYLCAGSFEGSFRHFGDGTRLSIL.

The chain recombines TRBV6-6 with TRBJ2-5, with D perhaps TRBD1 (6 bases). Per germline, CDR1 MNHNY and CDR2 SVGAGI (reference sequence). V gave up 5 bases and J gave up 4 bases, with 23 bases separating them. The CDR3 is 17 amino acids. In DNA form, the CDR3 reads TGTGCCAGCAGTGTCTACAGGTTGGGGGCGCGTCGAGAGACCCAGTACTTC. Translation: CASSVYRLGARRETQYF.

This clonotype appeared once. The chain links TRBV3-1 to TRBJ1-2; a possible D gene is TRBD1 (5 bases). This CDR3 is 14 amino acids long. CDR1 and CDR2 from the germline V gene are LGHDT and YNNKEL (reference sequence). V was trimmed by 3 bases and J by 2 bases, leaving 10 bases between them. CDR3 bases: TGTGCCAGCAGCCAGCTGGGGGGGAACTATGGCTACACCTTC. Its translation: CASSQLGGNYGYTF. Based on the CDR3 plus reference TRBV3-1 and TRBJ1-2, the full variable domain is DTAVSQTPKYLVTQMGNDKSIKCEQNLGHDTMYWYKQDSKKFLKIMFSYNNKELIINETVPNRFSPKSPDKAHLNLHINSLELGDSAVYFCASSQLGGNYGYTFGSGTRLTVV.

There are a few counts of this clonotype. The gene calls are TRBV20-1 and TRBJ2-1; 12 bases are shared with TRBD2. The CDR3 contains 15 residues. With 4 bases clipped from V and 3 bases from J, the junction kept 4 bases outside the gene matches. Germline V CDR1 and CDR2: DFQATT, SNEGSKA (reference sequence). CDR3 sequence: CSATGTSGHYNEQFF. CDR3 in DNA: TGCAGTGCTACTGGGACTAGCGGGCACTACAATGAGCAGTTCTTC.

This clonotype was detected many times. This rearrangement joins TRBV7-2 to TRBJ2-3, with no clear D. V was clipped by 11 bases and J by 5 bases, with 2 bases between them. The CDR3 runs 8 residues. Germline lookup yields CDR1 SGHTA and CDR2 FQGNSA. CDR3 bases: TGTGCCGGAGATACGCAGTATTTT. Amino acid sequence: CAGDTQYF.

The J gene is TRBJ2-3, the V gene TRBV28; TRBD2 is a possible D gene (5 bases). Germline V gene data show CDR1 as MDHEN and CDR2 as SYDVKM. The CDR3 spans 15 residues. V dropped 3 bases and J dropped 2 bases, with 12 bases sitting between them. DNA for the CDR3: TGTGCCAGCAGTTTTTCGCGGGCCTTCACAGATACGCAGTATTTT. Protein sequence: CASSFSRAFTDTQYF. Variable domain in full (rest from reference TRBV28 and TRBJ2-3): DVKVTQSSRYLVKRTGEKVFLECVQDMDHENMFWYRQDPGLGLRLIYFSYDVKMKEKGDIPEGYSVSREKKERFSLILESASTNQTSMYLCASSFSRAFTDTQYFGPGTRLTVL.

This clonotype was detected only a few times. This CDR3 is CASNTLAGGGTDTQYF. DNA of the CDR3: TGTGCCAGCAACACACTAGCGGGGGGCGGGACAGATACGCAGTATTTT. This rearrangement joins TRBV7-2 to TRBJ2-3; TRBD2 aligns across 12 bases. The CDR3 is 16 residues long. Germline V gene lookup returns CDR1 SGHTA and CDR2 FQGNSA. The junction had 8 bases not matched to a gene; V was cut back by 7 bases and J by 3 bases.

This clonotype was seen only a few times. The rearrangement links TRBV5-1 to TRBJ1-4; no firm D call. The CDR3 is made up of 15 amino acids. Germline V gene sequence: CDR1 SGHRS, CDR2 YFSETQ. V lost 4 bases to trimming and J lost 0 bases, with 10 bases between them. The CDR3 DNA is TGCGCCAGCAGCCCCTTGGGAACAACTAATGAAAAACTGTTTTTT. As protein: CASSPLGTTNEKLFF.

This clonotype was counted only a few times. The chain carries TRBV4-1 and TRBJ1-2, with D maybe TRBD1 (5 bases). The ends were cut back, 3 bases at V and 0 bases at J, with 14 bases in the middle. Germline V lookup: CDR1 MGHRA, CDR2 YSYEKL. CDR3 length: 16 residues. CDR3 protein: CASSHPMQGTNYGYTF. The CDR3 DNA reads as TGCGCCAGCAGCCATCCTATGCAGGGAACTAACTATGGCTACACCTTC.

In its sample, this clonotype was seen a few times. V usage is TRBV9 and J usage is TRBJ2-3; 9 nucleotides match TRBD2. Germline V gene data show CDR1 as SGDLS and CDR2 as YYNGEE. This CDR3 contains 15 residues. V lost 8 bases and J lost 2; bases outside the gene matches: 9. For the CDR3, the DNA is TGTGCCAGTACCCGTTTAGCGGGGGCCACAGATACGCAGTATTTT. Translation: CASTRLAGATDTQYF.

With regard to this clonotype: One end of the junction varies from germline; a read error may be responsible. The chain carries TRBV20-1 and TRBJ2-1, with a tentative D call TRBD1 (5 bases). Germline loops: CDR1 DFQATT, CDR2 SNEGSKA (reference sequence). This CDR3 is 15 amino acids long. The CDR3 DNA follows: TGCAGTGCTAGAGGCTATAGGGGAACTGAAAATGAGCGGTTCTTC. Translation gives CSARGYRGTENERFF.

V usage is TRBV2 and J usage is TRBJ1-1; no clear D. CDR3 size: 13 residues. Deletions cut 8 bases from V and 0 bases from J, with 10 bases between. Germline assignment: CDR1 SNHLY and CDR2 FYNNEI. The CDR3 DNA reads TGTGCCAGCCCGGGCCCCATGAACACTGAAGCTTTCTTT. As protein: CASPGPMNTEAFF.

This clonotype has only a few counts. The chain joins TRBV12-3 or TRBV12-4 to TRBJ2-1, with TRBD2 as a possible D gene (6 bases). CDR3 length: 16 amino acids. The V and J ends lost 3 bases and 3 bases respectively, with 15 bases between them. As DNA, the CDR3 is TGTGCCAGCAGTTTCGTCGTCGGGGGACTCTACAATGAGCAGTTCTTC. Its protein is CASSFVVGGLYNEQFF.

In its sample, this clonotype was seen a few times. This sequence joins TRBV15 and TRBJ1-4; weak D call: TRBD1 (6 bases). The ends were cut back, 1 base at V and 8 bases at J, with 11 bases in the middle. Germline CDR1 and CDR2: LNHNV and YYDKDF (reference sequence). This CDR3 has 14 residues. The CDR3: CATSRVGAGEKLFF. In DNA form, the CDR3 reads TGTGCCACCAGCAGAGTGGGGGCTGGAGAAAAACTGTTTTTT.

The chain is built from TRBV4-2 and TRBJ2-5; D is possibly TRBD2 (6 bases). The last part of the DNA fits TRBJ2-7 better; the J call may be wrong. CDR3 length equals 14 residues. Per germline, CDR1 LGHNA and CDR2 YNFKEQ. The CDR3 protein is CASSQEASEYEQYF. CDR3 sequence (DNA): TGTGCCAGCAGCCAAGAGGCTAGCGAATACGAGCAGTACTTC.

The chain couples TRBV7-9 to TRBJ1-1; 7 bases agree with TRBD1. Germline-derived CDR1 and CDR2 are SEHNR and FQNEAQ (reference sequence). V shed 5 bases and J 0 bases; nucleotides not matched to a gene: 9. The CDR3 covers 16 residues. CDR3 amino acids: CASSPTGWGMNTEAFF. CDR3 nucleotides: TGTGCCAGCAGCCCGACAGGGTGGGGCATGAACACTGAAGCTTTCTTT.

The chain joins TRBV9 to TRBJ1-1, with a possible D match to TRBD1 (6 bases). V lost 3 bases, J lost 5 bases, and 20 bases lay in between. Germline assignment: CDR1 SGDLS and CDR2 YYNGEE. This CDR3 contains 16 residues. The DNA of the CDR3 is TGTGCCAGCAGCGCCTTAGGGACAAAAGTTGGTACTGAAGCTTTCTTT. Residues: CASSALGTKVGTEAFF.

The chain uses TRBV28 and TRBJ1-4, with 9 bases lining up with TRBD1. Losses at the gene ends were 9 bases for V and 8 bases for J; bases not matched to a gene: 7. Germline V gene lookup returns CDR1 MDHEN and CDR2 SYDVKM. The CDR3 is made up of 13 amino acids. The CDR3 spells CASPRTGEEKLFF. CDR3 nucleotide sequence: TGTGCCAGTCCCCGGACAGGGGAGGAAAAACTGTTTTTT. The entire variable domain, with the rest obtained from reference TRBV28 and TRBJ1-4, is as follows: DVKVTQSSRYLVKRTGEKVFLECVQDMDHENMFWYRQDPGLGLRLIYFSYDVKMKEKGDIPEGYSVSREKKERFSLILESASTNQTSMYLCASPRTGEEKLFFGSGTQLSVL.

The V and J genes are TRBV2 and TRBJ2-2, with unresolved D. CDR1 and CDR2 from the germline V gene are SNHLY and FYNNEI. V was cut by 6 bases and J by 4 bases, with 12 bases left in between. This CDR3 contains 14 residues. This CDR3 reads CASRAGSVTGELFF. The CDR3 bases are TGTGCCAGCAGGGCCGGGTCCGTCACCGGGGAGCTGTTTTTT.

This rearrangement joins TRBV4-2 to TRBJ1-2; D is unresolved. Trimming cost V 1 base and J 4 bases, with 10 bases left between them. From germline, CDR1 is LGHNA and CDR2 YNFKEQ. The CDR3 runs 14 residues. The CDR3 sequence is CASSQGSSFYGYTF. The CDR3 DNA sequence: TGTGCCAGCAGCCAAGGAAGCAGTTTCTATGGCTACACCTTC.

The V gene is TRBV12-3 or TRBV12-4, the J gene TRBJ2-7; TRBD2 aligns across 7 bases. The CDR3 spans 12 residues. J lost 10 bases, V lost 3 bases, and 6 bases had no gene match. The CDR3 region is CASSFRDYRQYF. DNA of the CDR3: TGTGCCAGCAGTTTTAGGGACTATCGACAGTACTTC.

Worth noting for this clonotype: Its ends do not fully match the called genes, so a read error is possible. The V gene is TRBV12-3 or TRBV12-4, the J gene TRBJ1-6; D gene unclear. The CDR3 sequence is 14 residues long. The DNA for the CDR3 is TGTGCCAGCAGTTTCGCGGGAGGAGATTCACCCCCCCACTTT. Protein product: CASSFAGGDSPPHF.